One and the same sample provided the 25 T cell receptor beta chains below, sequenced in a study of shared clonotypes between healthy human individuals. Using immunoSEQ multiplex PCR, the repertoire was profiled, and TCRdb retains in-frame clones only, with some absent. The sample lists about 330,000 clones; approximately 79% were seen once. Material: memory CD4+ T cells sorted from blood. Subset in this sample: CD45RA-negative fraction. The receptors originated from a man aged 25 to 45 in good health.

The chain has TRBV21-1 and TRBJ2-7; the table's D gene call, TRBD1, was not cross checked with the DNA. TRBV21-1 is given as a pseudogene. This CDR3 has 12 residues. The CDR3 DNA sequence: TGTGCCAGTCCGGGACAGGGGATCGAGCAGTACTTC. Translation: CASPGQGIEQYF.

The chain carries TRBV5-1 and TRBJ2-3, with 7 bases lining up with TRBD2. Germline loops: CDR1 SGHRS, CDR2 YFSETQ. The CDR3 has 17 amino acids. The V and J ends lost 2 bases and 1 base, in that order; junction bases with no gene match: 10. CDR3 residues: CASSLRLRELGTDTQYF. DNA for the CDR3: TGCGCCAGCAGCTTACGTTTGCGGGAGCTTGGCACAGATACGCAGTATTTT.

V and J are TRBV10-2 and TRBJ1-3; TRBD1 agrees at 7 bases. Germline V gene data show CDR1 as WSHSY and CDR2 as SAAADI. This CDR3 region has 15 residues. V trimming: 6 bases; J trimming: 1 base; junction bases outside the gene matches: 6. CDR3: CASRPTGSSGNTIYF. CDR3 bases: TGCGCCAGCAGACCGACAGGGAGTTCTGGAAACACCATATATTTT.

Notes on this clone: A far larger clone is off by one base, so a read error is likely. Other DNA sequences in the same sample also yield this CDR3. The chain combines TRBV6-6 with TRBJ2-3; 10 bases line up with TRBD2. Germline lookup yields CDR1 MNHNY and CDR2 SVGAGI (reference sequence). Unmatched junction bases numbered 4, after V lost 7 bases and J lost 0 bases. This CDR3 contains 15 residues. CDR3 sequence reads: CASTGTSESTDTQYF. CDR3 bases: TGTGCCAGCACCGGGACTAGCGAGAGCACAGATACGCAGTATTTT.

The chain couples TRBV2 to TRBJ2-7; D gene ambiguous. The CDR3 is 13 amino acids. The V and J ends lost 8 bases and 3 bases respectively, with 14 bases between them. CDR1 is SNHLY, CDR2 FYNNEI, per germline. The CDR3 reads CASRLEVSYEQYF. DNA for the CDR3: TGTGCCAGCCGTTTAGAGGTTAGCTACGAGCAGTACTTC.

For this clone: Other DNA sequences in the same sample also yield this CDR3. This chain joins TRBV2 and TRBJ1-1, with TRBD1 as a possible D gene (5 bases). From germline, CDR1 is SNHLY and CDR2 FYNNEI. This CDR3 comprises 12 residues. Trimming left V 2 bases short and J 8 bases short, with 9 bases between. CDR3 sequence reads: CASSESWGEAFF. In DNA, the CDR3 is TGTGCCAGCAGTGAATCTTGGGGGGAAGCTTTCTTT.

The chain combines TRBV7-7 with TRBJ2-2; weak D call: TRBD2 (6 bases). CDR1 SSHAT and CDR2 FNYEAQ come from the germline V gene (reference sequence). CDR3 size: 16 residues. V was clipped by 3 bases and J by 6 bases, with 17 bases between them. Here the CDR3 DNA reads TGTGCCAGCAGCTTGATAGGAGGGACTGGATCCGGGGAGCTGTTTTTT. The encoded protein is CASSLIGGTGSGELFF. Variable domain in full (rest from reference TRBV7-7 and TRBJ2-2): GAGVSQSPRYKVTKRGQDVTLRCDPISSHATLYWYQQALGQGPEFLTYFNYEAQPDKSGLPSDRFSAERPEGSISTLTIQRTEQRDSAMYRCASSLIGGTGSGELFFGEGSRLTVL.

The chain carries TRBV10-3 and TRBJ2-7; D is unclear. Trimming took 6 bases from V and 6 from J, leaving 18 bases between them. The germline V gene encodes CDR1 ENHRY and CDR2 SYGVKD. The CDR3 totals 14 residues. CDR3 amino acids: CAIRPATEKAEQYF. The CDR3 region has the DNA TGTGCCATCAGGCCGGCCACAGAGAAGGCCGAGCAGTACTTC.

The chain links TRBV7-6 to TRBJ2-7; TRBD1 aligns across 11 bases. V trimming: 4 bases; J trimming: 4 bases; junction bases outside the gene matches: 6. Germline CDR1 is SGHVS and CDR2 is FNYEAQ. The CDR3 runs to 15 residues. Here the CDR3 reads CASSSNRDRGYEQYF. CDR3 nucleotides: TGTGCCAGCAGCTCCAACCGGGACAGGGGGTACGAGCAGTACTTC.

The chain recombines TRBV5-6 with TRBJ2-7; D perhaps matches TRBD2 (5 bases). The CDR3 is 17 amino acids. Germline CDR1 reads SGHDT; CDR2 reads YYEEEE. Trimming cost V 4 bases and J 3 bases, with 23 bases left between them. CDR3 sequence: CASSIIGLAKSNYEQYF. In nucleotides, the CDR3 is TGTGCCAGCAGCATTATAGGGCTAGCCAAATCTAACTACGAGCAGTACTTC.

This chain joins TRBV7-9 and TRBJ1-5; D unresolved. V dropped 1 base and J dropped 3 bases, with 7 bases sitting between them. The CDR3 consists of 14 residues. Germline loops: CDR1 SEHNR, CDR2 FQNEAQ (reference sequence). The CDR3 DNA is TGTGCCAGCAGCTTAGACAGCCCCAATCAGCCCCAGCATTTT. It specifies CASSLDSPNQPQHF. Drawing the rest from reference TRBV7-9 and TRBJ1-5, the complete variable domain is DTGVSQNPRHKITKRGQNVTFRCDPISEHNRLYWYRQTLGQGPEFLTYFQNEAQLEKSRLLSDRFSAERPKGSFSTLEIQRTEQGDSAMYLCASSLDSPNQPQHFGDGTRLSIL.

This clone has a single count. The V and J genes are TRBV28 and TRBJ1-2; D not certain. The length of the CDR3 is 11 residues. V gave up 9 bases and J gave up 7 bases, with 12 bases separating them. CDR1 and CDR2 from the germline V gene are MDHEN and SYDVKM. CDR3 DNA: TGTGCCAGGAGGCTCGGGTTTGGCTACACCTTC. Translation gives CARRLGFGYTF.

The chain uses TRBV10-3 and TRBJ2-5; D uncertain. V lost 8 bases to trimming and J lost 0 bases, with 10 bases between them. Per the germline V gene, CDR1 is ENHRY and CDR2 is SYGVKD. The CDR3 contains 13 residues. The DNA for the CDR3 is TGTGCCATCGCTGCGGAGTACCAAGAGACCCAGTACTTC. Protein sequence: CAIAAEYQETQYF.

The chain combines TRBV5-1 with TRBJ2-5; TRBD1 or TRBD2 may be the D gene (6 bases each). V shed 7 bases and J shed 3 bases, with 13 bases lying between them. Looked up from germline, CDR1 is SGHRS and CDR2 is YFSETQ. This CDR3 comprises 13 residues. CDR3 DNA: TGCGCCAGCGCCGGGGGCGGAGAAGAGACCCAGTACTTC. This gives the protein CASAGGGEETQYF.

This clone was seen a single time. V and J are TRBV2 and TRBJ2-1; 9 bases map to TRBD2. From germline, CDR1 is SNHLY and CDR2 FYNNEI. This CDR3 is 16 amino acids long. Unmatched junction bases numbered 5, after V lost 0 bases and J lost 5 bases. The CDR3 is CASSEARAGGDNEQFF. The CDR3 DNA is TGTGCCAGCAGTGAAGCGCGAGCGGGAGGAGACAATGAGCAGTTCTTC.

The chain joins TRBV10-3 to TRBJ2-1, with 9 bases that match TRBD2. The CDR3 length is 14 residues. Germline CDR1 reads ENHRY; CDR2 reads SYGVKD. J gave up 5 bases and V 3 bases, and 2 bases lay outside the gene matches. The CDR3 nucleotides read TGTGCCATCAGTGAAGGCGGGAGGGACAATGAGCAGTTCTTC. It is translated as CAISEGGRDNEQFF.

The chain links TRBV2 to TRBJ1-5; 7 bases fit TRBD1. Germline V gene lookup returns CDR1 SNHLY and CDR2 FYNNEI. This CDR3 has 14 amino acids. The junction had 6 bases not matched to a gene; V was cut back by 6 bases and J by 4 bases. The CDR3, as DNA: TGTGCCAGCAGGCGCGGGACAGCGAATCAGCCCCAGCATTTT. Protein sequence: CASRRGTANQPQHF.

This clone was recorded once. The chain has TRBV5-4 and TRBJ2-1; 7 bases agree with TRBD2. Germline CDR1 reads SGHNT; CDR2 reads YYREEE (reference sequence). V lost 4 bases and J lost 5; bases outside the gene matches: 9. This CDR3 has 15 amino acids. The CDR3 here is CASSTPGTTNNEQFF. CDR3 sequence (DNA): TGTGCCAGCAGCACCCCCGGGACTACCAACAATGAGCAGTTCTTC.

V and J are TRBV14 and TRBJ2-1; D perhaps matches TRBD1 (5 bases). This CDR3 has 15 residues. The germline V and J ends were trimmed by 0 bases and 12 bases, with 18 bases remaining between them. CDR1 and CDR2 (germline): SGHDN, FVKESK. CDR3 region: CASSQDRYRPYGQFF. The CDR3 bases are TGTGCCAGCAGCCAAGATCGGTACAGGCCCTATGGGCAGTTCTTC.

The gene calls are TRBV18 and TRBJ2-1; D is possibly TRBD1 (6 bases). The V end lost 6 bases, the J end lost 8 bases, and 11 bases lay between the germline ends. Germline CDR1 reads KGHSH; CDR2 reads LQKENI. The CDR3 has 12 amino acids. CDR3 protein: CASSPEGDEQFF. CDR3 coding DNA: TGTGCCAGCTCGCCAGAGGGGGATGAGCAGTTCTTC.

This rearrangement joins TRBV15 to TRBJ2-3, with D possibly being TRBD1 (6 bases). Germline assignment: CDR1 LNHNV and CDR2 YYDKDF (reference sequence). The CDR3 covers 16 residues. With 0 bases removed from V and 3 bases from J, the gap between germline ends came to 13 bases. In DNA, the CDR3 is TGTGCCACCAGCAGAGAAAGGGGGACGGTGACAGATACGCAGTATTTT. This gives the protein CATSRERGTVTDTQYF.

The count of this clone is one. The V gene is TRBV5-5, the J gene TRBJ1-2, with TRBD1 identical over 12 bases. CDR1 is SGHKS, CDR2 YYEKEE, per germline (reference sequence). CDR3 size: 14 residues. J gave up 8 bases and V 4 bases, and 6 bases lay outside the gene matches. Written as DNA, the CDR3 is TGTGCCAGCAGCGCGGGACAGGGGGCTTGGGGCTACACCTTC. This encodes CASSAGQGAWGYTF. Using reference TRBV5-5 and TRBJ1-2 for the parts outside the CDR3, the full variable domain is DAGVTQSPTHLIKTRGQQVTLRCSPISGHKSVSWYQQVLGQGPQFIFQYYEKEERGRGNFPDRFSARQFPNYSSELNVNALLLGDSALYLCASSAGQGAWGYTFGSGTRLTVV.

This clone was observed once. The CDR3 DNA reads as TGTGCCAGCAGCAAAGTCGGTAATCGGACTAGCGGGAACCGGGAGCTGTTTTTT. Translating gives CASSKVGNRTSGNRELFF. The V and J genes are TRBV21-1 and TRBJ2-2; TRBD2, the table's D call, lacks a check against the DNA. TRBV21-1 is shown as a pseudogene. CDR3 size: 18 residues.

The rearrangement uses TRBV30 and TRBJ2-5, with a weak D call TRBD2 (7 bases). The CDR3 is made up of 15 amino acids. The V end was cut by 4 bases, the J end by 4 bases, with 19 bases between. Germline V gives CDR1 GTSNPN, CDR2 SVGIG (reference sequence). The CDR3, as DNA: TGTGCCTGGACCTATAATAGGGGGGGAGGAGAGACCCAGTACTTC. As protein: CAWTYNRGGGETQYF.

V and J are TRBV7-8 and TRBJ2-2; D might be TRBD1 (5 bases). This CDR3 spans 16 amino acids. Trimming removed 1 base at V and 3 bases at J, with 12 bases between. Germline V lookup: CDR1 SGHVS, CDR2 FQNEAQ. CDR3 nucleotide sequence: TGTGCCAGCAGCTTAGAGGGCAGGGTTGACACCGGGGAGCTGTTTTTT. Its translation is CASSLEGRVDTGELFF. Supplemented by reference TRBV7-8 and TRBJ2-2, the full variable domain reads GAGVSQSPRYKVAKRGQDVALRCDPISGHVSLFWYQQALGQGPEFLTYFQNEAQLDKSGLPSDRFFAERPEGSVSTLKIQRTQQEDSAVYLCASSLEGRVDTGELFFGEGSRLTVL.